Listed below are T cell receptor beta chains from one sample, sequenced in a study of T cell repertoires in cytomegalovirus infection. TCRdb reprocessed the reads via MiXCR and lists one record per CDR3 protein. The sample includes roughly 600,000 distinct CDR3 sequences, 20% to 25% of them seen just once. The sequencing sample was made of CD8+ T cells from PBMCs. The source of these receptors is a human donor in good health (CMV status not recorded). Some clones in this sample may be carry-over from other donors' samples. Each CDR3 is given with its conserved first and last residue. A D gene is named only where the DNA matches it firmly. Rows give clone size only sometimes, using once, few, many, or a class for an expanded clone.

V gene	J gene	clone size	D gene	CDR3 DNA	CDR3 protein
TRBV20-1	TRBJ2-1	few	NA	TGCAGTGCTAGCCAGGACGCGGATGAGCAGTTCTTC	CSASQDADEQFF
TRBV6-4	TRBJ2-7	few	TRBD1	TGTGCCAGCAGTGAAGGGACAGGGTTCACCTACGAGCAGTACTTC	CASSEGTGFTYEQYF
TRBV5-4	TRBJ1-2	NA	NA	TGTGCCAGCAGCCCGGACAGCTTACGATATGGCTACACCTTC	CASSPDSLRYGYTF
TRBV28	TRBJ2-1	few	NA	TGTGCCAGCAGTCCCCAGAGAGGGGCGTCCTACAATGAGCAGTTCTTC	CASSPQRGASYNEQFF
TRBV25-1	TRBJ1-5	NA	NA	TGTGCCAGCAGTGACCCCGGAGAGCCCCAGCATTTT	CASSDPGEPQHF
TRBV7-6	TRBJ2-1	many	NA	TGTGCCAGCAGCCCCGTAGGCGGGGCCTACAATGAGCAGTTCTTC	CASSPVGGAYNEQFF
TRBV7-2	TRBJ2-2	many	NA	TGTGCCAGCAGCTCTAAAAGGGGTTGGACAGCGGACACCGGGGAGCTGTTTTTT	CASSSKRGWTADTGELFF
TRBV7-2	TRBJ2-5	many	NA	TGTGCCAGCAGCCCGGGGACTTTAAAATCGGAGACCCAGTACTTC	CASSPGTLKSETQYF
TRBV6-1	TRBJ2-7	NA	NA	TGTGCCAGCAGTGAACAGAGGCTAAACTACGAGCAGTACTTC	CASSEQRLNYEQYF
TRBV29-1	TRBJ2-1	few	NA	TGCAGCGTTGAGTGGGTGGAAGCCTGGGGGGACAATGAGCAGTTCTTC	CSVEWVEAWGDNEQFF
TRBV4-1	TRBJ1-1	NA	NA	TGCGCCAGCAGCCCCTCCGGCCCTCCCTGGGAGAACACTGAAGCTTTCTTT	CASSPSGPPWENTEAFF
TRBV4-1	TRBJ2-3	NA	NA	TGCGCCAGCACCTCAGAGCTGGGCTTGCTCACAGATACGCAGTATTTT	CASTSELGLLTDTQYF
TRBV12-3/TRBV12-4	TRBJ2-5	NA	NA	TGTGCCAGCAGCCGCCCCGGACCTGACGGGGAGACCCAGTACTTC	CASSRPGPDGETQYF
TRBV6-1	TRBJ1-1	many	NA	TGTGCCAGCAGTTTCAGGGAATTGGTCAATACTGAAGCTTTCTTT	CASSFRELVNTEAFF
TRBV20-1	TRBJ1-5	NA	NA	TGCAGTGCTAGAGGTTATTGGGAGGGGGTCCTTCAACCCCAGCATTTT	CSARGYWEGVLQPQHF
TRBV7-9	TRBJ2-7	many	TRBD2	TGTGCCAGCAGCTTAGCCGACCGGACTAGCGGGGACGAGCAGTACTTC	CASSLADRTSGDEQYF
TRBV6-5	TRBJ2-2	many	NA	TGTGCCAGCAGTTACGAGGGGGGGGCGTCAAACACCGGGGAGCTGTTTTTT	CASSYEGGASNTGELFF
TRBV6-5	TRBJ2-6	few	TRBD1	TGTGCCAGCAGCCTTAATACAGGGGGCGCAAATGGGGCCAACGTCCTGACTTTC	CASSLNTGGANGANVLTF
TRBV6-2/TRBV6-3	TRBJ2-5	few	NA	TGTGCCAGCAGCCCTTTAGCAATTGGAGAGACCCAGTACTTC	CASSPLAIGETQYF
TRBV7-2	TRBJ1-1	many	TRBD1	TGTGCCAGCAGCTATGACAGGGTACTGGGTGAAGCTTTCTTT	CASSYDRVLGEAFF
TRBV7-2	TRBJ2-3	few	TRBD2	TGTGCCAGCAGCTCCCGGGAGGGTGGGGATACGCAGTATTTT	CASSSREGGDTQYF
TRBV7-2	TRBJ2-4	many	NA	TGTGCCAGCAGCTTAGGGTCCGGGAAAAACATTCAGTACTTC	CASSLGSGKNIQYF
TRBV7-6	TRBJ2-5	many	NA	TGTGCCAGCAGCCGAGAGGGGGGGTTCAACCTCCAAGAGACCCAGTACTTC	CASSREGGFNLQETQYF
TRBV7-9	TRBJ1-6	many	NA	TGTGCCAGCAGCTTAGGACCGGGGACCAATTCACCCCTCCACTTT	CASSLGPGTNSPLHF
TRBV18	TRBJ2-7	NA	TRBD1	TGTGCCAGCTCACCACCGACAGGGGAACCCTACGAGCAGTACTTC	CASSPPTGEPYEQYF
TRBV14	TRBJ1-2	NA	NA	TGTGCCAGCAGCCAAGATCAAGGGGCCTACTATGGCTACACCTTC	CASSQDQGAYYGYTF
TRBV7-2	TRBJ1-1	many	NA	TGTGCCAGCAGCTTAGGGGCGCTAAGGGCCACTGAAGCTTTCTTT	CASSLGALRATEAFF
TRBV13	TRBJ2-1	few	TRBD1	TGTGCCAGCAGCCTAAGGGACAGGGGGAGAATTAATTATAGCTCCTACAATGAGCAGTTCTTC	CASSLRDRGRINYSSYNEQFF
TRBV27	TRBJ1-5	few	NA	TGTGCCAGCAGTTTATCGAATGGGGGCAATCAGCCCCAGCATTTT	CASSLSNGGNQPQHF
TRBV2	TRBJ1-2	NA	TRBD1	TGTGCCAGCCCCGGGACAGCTAGCGGCTACACCTTC	CASPGTASGYTF
TRBV7-4	TRBJ2-7	few	NA	TGTGCCAGCGAGGACCTTTCCTACGAGCAGTACTTC	CASEDLSYEQYF
TRBV7-6	TRBJ1-1	many	TRBD1	TGTGCCAGCAGCCCCTTGCAGGGGGCTGGAACTGAAGCTTTCTTT	CASSPLQGAGTEAFF
TRBV7-9	TRBJ2-1	few	TRBD1	TGTGCCAGCAGCGCCTCGACAGGGGGTAGGCTCAATGAGCAGTTCTTC	CASSASTGGRLNEQFF
TRBV7-9	TRBJ2-1	many	NA	TGTGCCAGCAGCTCACAGGGTGCAATCTACAATGAGCAGTTCTTC	CASSSQGAIYNEQFF
TRBV6-5	TRBJ2-1	NA	TRBD2	TGTGCCAGCAGTTACTCGGAGGTAAAGCGGGGGGGCCTTGGCAATGAGCAGTTCTTC	CASSYSEVKRGGLGNEQFF
TRBV24-1	TRBJ2-2	few	TRBD1	TGTGCCACCAGTGATTGGGACAGCACCGGGGAGCTGTTTTTT	CATSDWDSTGELFF
TRBV28	TRBJ2-5	few	NA	TGTGCCAGCACCCCTCCGTTTGGGCACCAGGATAAGTACCAAGAGACCCAGTACTTC	CASTPPFGHQDKYQETQYF
TRBV6-5	TRBJ1-6	NA	NA	TGTGCCAGCAGTGTCCGGGACAACTATAATTCACCCCTCCACTTT	CASSVRDNYNSPLHF
TRBV20-1	TRBJ1-5	NA	NA	TGCAGTGCTAGAGCAAAGGACAGCAATCAGCCCCAGCATTTT	CSARAKDSNQPQHF
TRBV10-3	TRBJ1-6	many	NA	TGTGCCATCAGTGAAGGAAATTCACCCCTCCACTTT	CAISEGNSPLHF
TRBV10-3	TRBJ1-2	NA	TRBD1	TGTGCCATCAGTGAGGCCCAACAGGGGAACTATGGCTACACCTTC	CAISEAQQGNYGYTF
TRBV2	TRBJ1-1	NA	TRBD1	TGTGCCAGCAGGTATCGTTTTCAGGGGGGGAACACTGAAGCTTTCTTT	CASRYRFQGGNTEAFF
TRBV7-6	TRBJ2-5	NA	TRBD1	TGTGCCAGCAGCTCCCCCACTTACAGGGGACGAGAGACCCAGTACTTC	CASSSPTYRGRETQYF